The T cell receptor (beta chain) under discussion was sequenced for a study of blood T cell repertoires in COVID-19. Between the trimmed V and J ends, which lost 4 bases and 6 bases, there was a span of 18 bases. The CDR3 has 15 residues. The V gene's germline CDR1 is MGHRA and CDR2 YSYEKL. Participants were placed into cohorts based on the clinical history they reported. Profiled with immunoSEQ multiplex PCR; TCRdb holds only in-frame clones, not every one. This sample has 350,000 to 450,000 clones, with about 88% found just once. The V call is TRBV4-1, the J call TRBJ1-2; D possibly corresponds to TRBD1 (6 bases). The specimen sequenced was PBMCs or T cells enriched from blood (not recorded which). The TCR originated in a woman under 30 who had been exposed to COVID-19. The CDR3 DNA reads TGCGCCAGCAGCCGAAATCAACAGGGACACGATGGCTACACCTTC. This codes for CASSRNQQGHDGYTF.